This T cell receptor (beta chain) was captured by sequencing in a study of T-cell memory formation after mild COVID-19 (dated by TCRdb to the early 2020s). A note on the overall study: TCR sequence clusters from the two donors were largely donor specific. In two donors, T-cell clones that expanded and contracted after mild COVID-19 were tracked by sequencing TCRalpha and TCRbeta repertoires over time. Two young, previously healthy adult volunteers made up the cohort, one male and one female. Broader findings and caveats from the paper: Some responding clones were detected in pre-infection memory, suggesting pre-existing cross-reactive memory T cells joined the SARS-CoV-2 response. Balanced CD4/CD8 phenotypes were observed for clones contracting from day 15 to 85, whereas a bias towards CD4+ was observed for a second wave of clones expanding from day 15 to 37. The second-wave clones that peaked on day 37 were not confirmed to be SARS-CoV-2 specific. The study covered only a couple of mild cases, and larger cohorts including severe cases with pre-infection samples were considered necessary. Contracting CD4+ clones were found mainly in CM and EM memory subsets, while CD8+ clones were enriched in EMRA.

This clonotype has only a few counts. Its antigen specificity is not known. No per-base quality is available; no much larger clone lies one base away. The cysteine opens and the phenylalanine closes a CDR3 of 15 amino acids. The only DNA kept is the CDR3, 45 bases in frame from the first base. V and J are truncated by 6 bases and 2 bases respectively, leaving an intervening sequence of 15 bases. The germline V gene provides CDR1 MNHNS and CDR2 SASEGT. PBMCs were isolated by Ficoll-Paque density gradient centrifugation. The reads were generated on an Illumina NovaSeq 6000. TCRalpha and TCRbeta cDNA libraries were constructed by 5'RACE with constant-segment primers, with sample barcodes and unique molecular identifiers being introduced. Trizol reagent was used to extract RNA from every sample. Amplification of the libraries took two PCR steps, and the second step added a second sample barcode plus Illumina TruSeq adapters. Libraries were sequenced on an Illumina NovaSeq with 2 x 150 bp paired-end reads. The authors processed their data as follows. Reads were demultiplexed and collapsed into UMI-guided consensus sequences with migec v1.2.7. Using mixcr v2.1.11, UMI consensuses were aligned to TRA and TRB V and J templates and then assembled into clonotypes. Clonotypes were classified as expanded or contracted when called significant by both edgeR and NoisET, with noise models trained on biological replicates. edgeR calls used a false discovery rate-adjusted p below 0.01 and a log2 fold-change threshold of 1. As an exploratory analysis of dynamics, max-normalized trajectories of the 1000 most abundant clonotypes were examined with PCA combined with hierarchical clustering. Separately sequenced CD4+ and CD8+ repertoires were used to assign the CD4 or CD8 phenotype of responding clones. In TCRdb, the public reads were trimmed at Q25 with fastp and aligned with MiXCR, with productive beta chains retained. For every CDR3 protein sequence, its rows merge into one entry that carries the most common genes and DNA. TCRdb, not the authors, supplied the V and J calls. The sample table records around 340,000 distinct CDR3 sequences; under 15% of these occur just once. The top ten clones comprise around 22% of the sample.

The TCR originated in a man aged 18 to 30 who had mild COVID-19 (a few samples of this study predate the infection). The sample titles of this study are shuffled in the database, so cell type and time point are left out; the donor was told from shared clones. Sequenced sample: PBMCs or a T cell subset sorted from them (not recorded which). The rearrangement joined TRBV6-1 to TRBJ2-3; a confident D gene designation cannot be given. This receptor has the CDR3 CASRPAKGDTDTQYF. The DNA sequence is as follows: TGTGCCAGCAGGCCGGCCAAGGGTGACACAGATACGCAGTATTTT.